This TCR beta chain was sequenced in a study of OX40 agonist ivuxolimab in advanced cancers. The V segment lost 6 bases and the J segment 0 bases; nucleotides outside the gene matches: 7. Germline CDR1 MNHEY, CDR2 SVGAGI. The CDR3 sequence is 15 residues long. TCRdb keeps only in-frame clones here, not all; method: immunoSEQ multiplex PCR. The sample yields roughly 7,300 clones, roughly 89% seen once. The receptor's source is an adult with an advanced solid tumor such as melanoma, head and neck, liver or kidney cancer. The chain uses TRBV6-5 and TRBJ2-7, with 8 bases fitting TRBD1. The sequencing here drew on CD4+ or CD8+ T cells sorted from blood, taken in a trial of the OX40 agonist ivuxolimab. The CDR3 reads CASRLGQANSYEQYF. CDR3 in DNA: TGTGCCAGCAGGCTGGGACAGGCGAACTCCTACGAGCAGTACTTC.